The 18 T cell receptor beta chains below all came from one sample that was sequenced in a study of OX40 agonist ivuxolimab in advanced cancers. Sequencing used immunoSEQ multiplex PCR; TCRdb keeps in-frame clones, though not all of them. This sample has 65,000 to 90,000 clones; about 89% occur once, and the top ten carry almost 8.5%. The sequences come from CD4+ or CD8+ T cells sorted from blood, collected in a trial of the OX40 agonist ivuxolimab. The receptors stem from an adult with an advanced solid tumor such as melanoma, head and neck, liver or kidney cancer.

The V call is TRBV4-1, the J call TRBJ2-1; 8 positions match TRBD1. Germline assignment: CDR1 MGHRA and CDR2 YSYEKL. After removal of 2 bases from V and 2 bases from J, the junction contained 5 bases not matched to a gene. The CDR3 runs to 16 residues. The CDR3 nucleotides are TGCGCCAGCAGCCAATCCCGGGACAGGACCTACAATGAGCAGTTCTTC. Translation: CASSQSRDRTYNEQFF.

The DNA of the CDR3 is TGTGCCAGCAGCTTAGGGGGTTTGAGTCAGCCCCAGCATTTT. Its translation is CASSLGGLSQPQHF. The V call is TRBV7-9, the J call TRBJ1-5, with D unresolved. The CDR3 covers 14 residues. Trimming took off 1 base at V and 6 bases at J, with 10 bases between the two ends. Germline V gives CDR1 SEHNR, CDR2 FQNEAQ (reference sequence).

The sample holds a few counts of this clone. The gene calls are TRBV30 and TRBJ1-2, with a tentative D call TRBD1 (6 bases). V was cut by 2 bases and J by 8 bases, with 12 bases left in between. There are 12 residues in the CDR3. Germline V gene data show CDR1 as GTSNPN and CDR2 as SVGIG (reference sequence). CDR3 sequence reads: CAWSLNREGYTF. CDR3 DNA sequence: TGTGCCTGGAGTTTGAACAGGGAAGGCTACACCTTC.

This chain uses TRBV30 with TRBJ1-2; D not certain. The V gene's germline CDR1 is GTSNPN and CDR2 SVGIG (reference sequence). Trimming stripped 1 base from V and 1 base from J, with 10 bases between. The CDR3 runs 14 residues. In DNA form, the CDR3 reads TGTGCCTGGAGTGGAGTTCCTAGTAACTATGGCTACACCTTC. It codes for CAWSGVPSNYGYTF.

V usage is TRBV27 and J usage is TRBJ2-7; D may match TRBD1 or TRBD2 (5 bases each). CDR1 and CDR2 (germline): MNHEY, SMNVEV (reference sequence). This CDR3 spans 13 amino acids. The germline V and J ends were trimmed by 6 bases and 4 bases, with 13 bases remaining between them. The CDR3 is CASSDRGQYEQYF. The CDR3 DNA reads TGTGCCAGCAGCGATCGGGGCCAATACGAGCAGTACTTC.

The rearrangement uses TRBV6-5 and TRBJ2-1; D is unresolved. Germline V gene lookup returns CDR1 MNHEY and CDR2 SVGAGI. Trimming removed 0 bases from V and 4 bases from J, with 7 bases in between. The CDR3 covers 14 residues. CDR3 residues: CASSYSRQYNEQFF. The CDR3 nucleotides read TGTGCCAGCAGTTACTCGCGACAATACAATGAGCAGTTCTTC.

The V call is TRBV28, the J call TRBJ2-3, with 8 bases fitting TRBD2. The CDR3 contains 16 residues. V lost 3 bases to trimming and J lost 1 base; unmatched junction nucleotides: 6. CDR1 is MDHEN, CDR2 SYDVKM, per germline. The CDR3 reads CASSLGLEFGTDTQYF. Written as DNA, the CDR3 is TGTGCCAGCAGTTTGGGACTAGAGTTTGGCACAGATACGCAGTATTTT.

The V call is TRBV28, the J call TRBJ2-7; D gene uncertain. The germline CDR1 and CDR2 sequences are MDHEN and SYDVKM. Trimming took off 5 bases at V and 7 bases at J, with 15 bases between the two ends. The CDR3 runs to 13 residues. This CDR3 reads CASSPRSLREQYF. The DNA for the CDR3 is TGTGCCAGCAGTCCGCGGTCCTTAAGGGAGCAGTACTTC.

This clone has just one count. The V call is TRBV27, the J call TRBJ1-5; 7 bases line up with TRBD1. There are 15 residues in the CDR3. The germline CDR1 and CDR2 sequences are MNHEY and SMNVEV (reference sequence). V dropped 2 bases and J dropped 4; count of bases not matched to a gene: 5. The CDR3 sequence: CASSLVQGTNQPQHF. CDR3 nucleotide sequence: TGTGCCAGCAGTTTAGTACAGGGGACAAATCAGCCCCAGCATTTT.

The chain is built from TRBV4-1 and TRBJ2-3; D may be TRBD2 (5 bases). Germline-derived CDR1 and CDR2 are MGHRA and YSYEKL. V shed 0 bases and J shed 0 bases, with 7 bases lying between them. This CDR3 has 15 residues. DNA for the CDR3: TGCGCCAGCAGCCAAGACTGGACTAGCACAGATACGCAGTATTTT. Its protein is CASSQDWTSTDTQYF.

The genes are TRBV6-5 and TRBJ1-2; D perhaps matches TRBD1 (6 bases). The V end was cut by 2 bases, the J end by 2 bases, with 12 bases between. CDR1 and CDR2 from the germline V gene are MNHEY and SVGAGI. The CDR3 is made up of 15 amino acids. The CDR3 is CASSYTQGFNYGYTF. In nucleotides, the CDR3 is TGTGCCAGCAGTTACACCCAGGGGTTCAACTATGGCTACACCTTC.

The chain couples TRBV30 to TRBJ1-5; 7 nucleotides agree with TRBD1. The germline V gene encodes CDR1 GTSNPN and CDR2 SVGIG (reference sequence). The CDR3 has 15 amino acids. Unmatched junction bases numbered 3, after V lost 1 base and J lost 0 bases. CDR3 protein: CAWSAGQNSNQPQHF. CDR3 sequence (DNA): TGTGCCTGGAGTGCGGGACAGAATAGCAATCAGCCCCAGCATTTT.

The rearrangement joins TRBV30 to TRBJ1-3; D gene unclear. Trimming cost V 1 base and J 0 bases, with 7 bases left between them. There are 14 residues in the CDR3. Per germline, CDR1 GTSNPN and CDR2 SVGIG (reference sequence). This CDR3 reads CAWSETFSGNTIYF. CDR3 coding DNA: TGTGCCTGGAGTGAGACCTTCTCTGGAAACACCATATATTTT.

The rearrangement joins TRBV5-1 to TRBJ2-3, with TRBD2 matching over 8 bases. Germline V gives CDR1 SGHRS, CDR2 YFSETQ. The CDR3 is made up of 15 amino acids. V gave up 4 bases and J gave up 2 bases; unmatched junction bases: 6. The CDR3 sequence is CASSQQREITDTQYF. The CDR3 coding sequence is TGCGCCAGCAGCCAACAGCGGGAGATCACAGATACGCAGTATTTT. Using reference TRBV5-1 and TRBJ2-3 for the parts outside the CDR3, the full variable domain is KAGVTQTPRYLIKTRGQQVTLSCSPISGHRSVSWYQQTPGQGLQFLFEYFSETQRNKGNFPGRFSGRQFSNSRSEMNVSTLELGDSALYLCASSQQREITDTQYFGPGTRLTVL.

This chain connects TRBV9 to TRBJ2-2; the D gene is possibly TRBD2 (5 bases). This CDR3 is 16 amino acids long. Germline CDR1 SGDLS, CDR2 YYNGEE. The germline V and J ends were trimmed by 4 bases and 2 bases, with 15 bases remaining between them. The CDR3 reads CASSPPLRANTGELFF. The CDR3 nucleotides are TGTGCCAGCAGCCCACCCTTGCGGGCAAACACCGGGGAGCTGTTTTTT.

The chain carries TRBV27 and TRBJ2-1, with a tentative D call TRBD2 (6 bases). Trimming removed 4 bases at V and 1 base at J, with 14 bases between. CDR1 and CDR2 (germline): MNHEY, SMNVEV (reference sequence). This CDR3 is built from 16 residues. CDR3 region: CASSSGEVNSYNEQFF. The CDR3 DNA reads TGTGCCAGCAGTTCGGGAGAAGTAAATTCCTACAATGAGCAGTTCTTC.

This clone was seen a few times. This chain links TRBV30 with TRBJ1-4; D not certain. Germline CDR1 GTSNPN, CDR2 SVGIG (reference sequence). Between the trimmed V and J ends, which lost 3 bases and 11 bases, there was a span of 7 bases. CDR3 length equals 10 residues. CDR3 residues: CAWRAGKLFF. CDR3 bases: TGTGCCTGGAGGGCTGGGAAACTGTTTTTT.

This chain joins TRBV19 and TRBJ2-2; D call uncertain. With 7 bases removed from V and 7 bases from J, the gap between germline ends came to 16 bases. There are 14 residues in the CDR3. The germline CDR1 and CDR2 sequences are LNHDA and SQIVND (reference sequence). CDR3: CASKGEWLGGELFF. The DNA for the CDR3 is TGTGCCAGTAAAGGAGAGTGGCTAGGCGGGGAGCTGTTTTTT.